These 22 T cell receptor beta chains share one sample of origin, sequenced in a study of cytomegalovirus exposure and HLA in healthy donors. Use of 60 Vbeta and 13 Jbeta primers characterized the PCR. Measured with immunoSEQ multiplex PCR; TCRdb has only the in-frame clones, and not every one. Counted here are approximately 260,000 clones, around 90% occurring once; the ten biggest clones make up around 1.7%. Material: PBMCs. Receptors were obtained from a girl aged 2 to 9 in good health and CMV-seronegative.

The CDR3 DNA sequence: TGCGCCAGCAGCGCGGGACAGACGAACACCGGGGAGCTGTTTTTT. It is translated as CASSAGQTNTGELFF. The rearrangement joins TRBV5-1 to TRBJ2-2, with D tentatively TRBD1 (7 bases). V dropped 4 bases and J dropped 0 bases, with 10 bases sitting between them. The CDR3 sequence is 15 residues long. Germline V CDR1 and CDR2: SGHRS, YFSETQ.

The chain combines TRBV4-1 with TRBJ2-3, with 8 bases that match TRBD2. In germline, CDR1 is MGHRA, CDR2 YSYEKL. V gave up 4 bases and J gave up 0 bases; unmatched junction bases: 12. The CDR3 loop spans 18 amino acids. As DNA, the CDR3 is TGCGCCAGCAGCCCGCAACCGGGACTAGGATTTAGCACAGATACGCAGTATTTT. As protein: CASSPQPGLGFSTDTQYF.

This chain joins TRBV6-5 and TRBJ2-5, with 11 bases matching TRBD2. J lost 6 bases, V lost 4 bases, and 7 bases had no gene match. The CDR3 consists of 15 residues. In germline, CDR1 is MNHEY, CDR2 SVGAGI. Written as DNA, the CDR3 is TGTGCCAGCAGTTCGCGACTAGCGGGGCTGAAGACCCAGTACTTC. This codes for CASSSRLAGLKTQYF.

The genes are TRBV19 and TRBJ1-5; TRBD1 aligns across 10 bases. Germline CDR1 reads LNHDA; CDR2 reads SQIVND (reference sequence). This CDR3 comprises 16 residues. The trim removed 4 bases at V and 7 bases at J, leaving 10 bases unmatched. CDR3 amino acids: CASSTGQGGLAQPQHF. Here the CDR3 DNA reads TGTGCCAGTAGTACCGGACAGGGGGGTTTGGCACAGCCCCAGCATTTT.

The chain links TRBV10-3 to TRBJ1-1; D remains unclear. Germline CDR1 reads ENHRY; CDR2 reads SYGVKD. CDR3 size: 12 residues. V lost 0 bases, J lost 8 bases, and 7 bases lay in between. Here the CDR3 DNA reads TGTGCCATCAGTGAGTCGAGGAAGGAAGCTTTCTTT. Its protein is CAISESRKEAFF.

The CDR3 DNA follows: TGTGCCAGCAGCCCCAGGGGGCTGAGCACCGGGGAGCTGTTTTTT. It specifies CASSPRGLSTGELFF. The chain has TRBV6-5 and TRBJ2-2; 8 bases align to TRBD1. The CDR3 contains 15 residues. Germline loops: CDR1 MNHEY, CDR2 SVGAGI. The trim removed 6 bases at V and 4 bases at J, leaving 7 bases unmatched.

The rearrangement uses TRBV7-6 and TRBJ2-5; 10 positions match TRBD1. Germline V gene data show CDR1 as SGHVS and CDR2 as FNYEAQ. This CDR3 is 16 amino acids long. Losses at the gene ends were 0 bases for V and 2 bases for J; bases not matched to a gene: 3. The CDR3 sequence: CASSLAGQGIQETQYF. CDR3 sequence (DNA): TGTGCCAGCAGCTTAGCGGGACAGGGGATACAAGAGACCCAGTACTTC.

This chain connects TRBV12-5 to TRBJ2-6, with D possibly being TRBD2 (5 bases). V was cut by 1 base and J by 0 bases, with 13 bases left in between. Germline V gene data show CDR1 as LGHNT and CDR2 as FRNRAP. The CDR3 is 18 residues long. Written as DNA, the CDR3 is TGTGCTAGTGGTTTGGCTCTTGCTGCGGGCTCTGGGGCCAACGTCCTGACTTTC. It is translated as CASGLALAAGSGANVLTF.

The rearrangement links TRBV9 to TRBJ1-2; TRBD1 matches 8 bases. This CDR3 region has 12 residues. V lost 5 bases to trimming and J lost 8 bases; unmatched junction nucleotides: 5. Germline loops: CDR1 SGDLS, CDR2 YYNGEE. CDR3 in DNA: TGTGCCAGCAGGGGTGGACAGGGCGGCTACACCTTC. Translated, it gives CASRGGQGGYTF.

The CDR3: CASRVDREGYTF. The CDR3 bases are TGTGCCAGCAGGGTTGACAGGGAAGGCTACACCTTC. This chain joins TRBV5-6 and TRBJ1-2; 7 bases agree with TRBD1. Looked up from germline, CDR1 is SGHDT and CDR2 is YYEEEE. The CDR3 has 12 residues. J was trimmed by 8 bases and V by 5 bases; bases with no gene match: 6. The entire variable domain, with the rest obtained from reference TRBV5-6 and TRBJ1-2, is as follows: DAGVTQSPTHLIKTRGQQVTLRCSPKSGHDTVSWYQQALGQGPQFIFQYYEEEERQRGNFPDRFSGHQFPNYSSELNVNALLLGDSALYLCASRVDREGYTFGSGTRLTVV.

The CDR3 coding sequence is TGTGCCAGCAGCATAAGCGGGGGGGTGTACAATGAGCAGTTCTTC. Amino acids: CASSISGGVYNEQFF. This rearrangement joins TRBV7-9 to TRBJ2-1; 10 bases line up with TRBD2. Germline values: CDR1 SEHNR, CDR2 FQNEAQ (reference sequence). V gave up 5 bases and J gave up 4 bases; unmatched junction bases: 5. The CDR3 length is 15 residues.

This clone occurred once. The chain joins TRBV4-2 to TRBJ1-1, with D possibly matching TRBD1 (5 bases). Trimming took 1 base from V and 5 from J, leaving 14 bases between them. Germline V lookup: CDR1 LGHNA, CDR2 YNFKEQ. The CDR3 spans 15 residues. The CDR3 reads CASSQAGRGMTEAFF. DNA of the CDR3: TGTGCCAGCAGCCAAGCGGGTAGGGGAATGACTGAAGCTTTCTTT.

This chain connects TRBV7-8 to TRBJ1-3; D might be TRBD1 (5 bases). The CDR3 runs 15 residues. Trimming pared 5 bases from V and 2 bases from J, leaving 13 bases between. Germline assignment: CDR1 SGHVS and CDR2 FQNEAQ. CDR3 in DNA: TGTGCCAGCAGCCCCCTGGGGGGAGCTGGAAACACCATATATTTT. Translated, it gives CASSPLGGAGNTIYF.

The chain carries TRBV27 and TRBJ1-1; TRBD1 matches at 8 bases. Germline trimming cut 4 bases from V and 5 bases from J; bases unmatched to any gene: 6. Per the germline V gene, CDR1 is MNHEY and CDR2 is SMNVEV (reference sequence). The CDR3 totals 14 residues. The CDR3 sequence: CASSYRGVGTEAFF. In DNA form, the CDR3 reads TGTGCCAGCAGTTACAGGGGGGTGGGAACTGAAGCTTTCTTT.

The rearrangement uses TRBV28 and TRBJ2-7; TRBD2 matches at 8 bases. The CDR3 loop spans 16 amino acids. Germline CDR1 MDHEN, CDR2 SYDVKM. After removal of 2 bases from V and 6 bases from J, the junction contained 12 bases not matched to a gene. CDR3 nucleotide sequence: TGTGCCAGCAGTTTAGAGGCGGCGGGGGGCCACGGCGAGCAGTACTTC. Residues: CASSLEAAGGHGEQYF.

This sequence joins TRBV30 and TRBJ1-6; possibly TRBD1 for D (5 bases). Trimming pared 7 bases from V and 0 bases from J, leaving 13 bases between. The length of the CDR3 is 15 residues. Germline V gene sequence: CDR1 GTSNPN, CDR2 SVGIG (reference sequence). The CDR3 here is CASDSLASYNSPLHF. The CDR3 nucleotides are TGTGCCTCTGACAGTTTGGCCTCCTATAATTCACCCCTCCACTTT.

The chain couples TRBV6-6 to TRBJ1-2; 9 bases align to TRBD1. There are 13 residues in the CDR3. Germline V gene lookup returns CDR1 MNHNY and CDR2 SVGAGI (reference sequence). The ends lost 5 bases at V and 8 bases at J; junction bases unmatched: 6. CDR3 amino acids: CASSQQGARGYTF. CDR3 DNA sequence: TGTGCCAGCAGTCAACAGGGGGCGAGGGGCTACACCTTC.

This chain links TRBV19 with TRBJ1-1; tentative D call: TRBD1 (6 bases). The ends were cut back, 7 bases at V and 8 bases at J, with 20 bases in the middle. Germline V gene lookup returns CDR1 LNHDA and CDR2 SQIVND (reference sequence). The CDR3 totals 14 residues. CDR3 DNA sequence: TGTGCCAGTAAGACGACCGGGACAAAGGGAGAAGCTTTCTTT. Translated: CASKTTGTKGEAFF.

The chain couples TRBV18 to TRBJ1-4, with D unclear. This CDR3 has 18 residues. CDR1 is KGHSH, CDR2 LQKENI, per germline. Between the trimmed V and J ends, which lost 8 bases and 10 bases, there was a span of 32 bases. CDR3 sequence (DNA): TGTGCCAGCACAGCGGCCAATCAACAGCTACAGTCCCTTGGAAAACTGTTTTTT. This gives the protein CASTAANQQLQSLGKLFF.

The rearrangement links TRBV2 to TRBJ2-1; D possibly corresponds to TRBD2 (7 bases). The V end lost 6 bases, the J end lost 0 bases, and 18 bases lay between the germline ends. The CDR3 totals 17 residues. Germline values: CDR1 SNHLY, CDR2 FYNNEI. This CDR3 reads CASRKRGGVSSYNEQFF. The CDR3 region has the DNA TGTGCCAGCAGGAAAAGGGGGGGGGTGAGCTCCTACAATGAGCAGTTCTTC.

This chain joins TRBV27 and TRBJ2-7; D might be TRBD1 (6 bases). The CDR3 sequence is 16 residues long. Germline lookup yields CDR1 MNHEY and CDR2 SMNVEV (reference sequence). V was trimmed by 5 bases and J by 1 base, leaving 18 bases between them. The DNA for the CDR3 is TGTGCCAGCAGTCCAGTATCAGGGGTGCGGTCCTACGAGCAGTACTTC. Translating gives CASSPVSGVRSYEQYF.

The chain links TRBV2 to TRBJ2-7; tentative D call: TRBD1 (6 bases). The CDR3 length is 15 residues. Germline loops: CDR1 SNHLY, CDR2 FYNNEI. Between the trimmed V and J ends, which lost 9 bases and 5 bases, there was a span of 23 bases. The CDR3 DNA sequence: TGTGCCAGGACAGGTCCCCCCTCCAGACCCGACGAGCAGTACTTC. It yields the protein CARTGPPSRPDEQYF.